These T cell receptor beta chains were read from a single sample in a study of OX40 agonist ivuxolimab in advanced cancers. The table came from immunoSEQ multiplex PCR; TCRdb's copy has only in-frame clones and leaves some out. The sample contains about 76,000 clones, around 89% of which appear only once. The source was CD4+ or CD8+ T cells sorted from blood, collected in a trial of the OX40 agonist ivuxolimab. Source of these receptors: an adult with an advanced solid tumor such as melanoma, head and neck, liver or kidney cancer. Both conserved end residues are part of each CDR3. Fields, in order: clone size, D gene, J gene, V gene, CDR3 DNA, CDR3 protein. The D gene is left open where the match is weak. Not every row has a clone size; where given, it reads once, few, many or a size class.

>-|TRBD2|TRBJ2-7|TRBV28
TGTGCCAGCAGTTCACCAAGCGGGAGTTACGAGCAGTACTTC
CASSSPSGSYEQYF
>-|TRBD1|TRBJ1-4|TRBV18
TGTGCCAGCTCACCACAGGGGGCTGGTGAAAAACTGTTTTTT
CASSPQGAGEKLFF
>-|TRBD2|TRBJ2-7|TRBV7-9
TGTGCCAGCAGCTTAGGGTTGCGGGAGGTAACGGTGCAGTACTTC
CASSLGLREVTVQYF
>-|TRBD1|TRBJ2-5|TRBV4-1
TGCGCCAGCAGCCATTTAACAGGGGGAGAGACCCAGTACTTC
CASSHLTGGETQYF
>-|-|TRBJ1-1|TRBV28
TGTGCCAGCAGTTCATATGCGGGTTACACTGAAGCTTTCTTT
CASSSYAGYTEAFF
>-|-|TRBJ2-5|TRBV6-4
TGTGCCAGCAGATCGGAGGACATACCACAAGAGACCCAGTACTTC
CASRSEDIPQETQYF
>-|-|TRBJ2-4|TRBV7-3
TGTGCCAGCAGCTTATCGGCCAAAAACATTCAGTACTTC
CASSLSAKNIQYF
>-|TRBD1|TRBJ1-1|TRBV5-4
TGTGCCAGCAGCAAGGCCGGACAGGCCACTGAAGCTTTCTTT
CASSKAGQATEAFF
>-|-|TRBJ1-3|TRBV7-2
TGTGCCAGCAGCTTAGGAGGGCTGGGGGGAAACACCATATATTTT
CASSLGGLGGNTIYF
>-|TRBD2|TRBJ2-5|TRBV7-2
TGTGCCAGCAGCTTAGTCCAAGCGGGAGGGGTGGAGACCCAGTACTTC
CASSLVQAGGVETQYF
>-|-|TRBJ2-3|TRBV5-1
TGCGCCAGCAGCTTCGGACTGGGGGCAGATACGCAGTATTTT
CASSFGLGADTQYF
>once|TRBD1|TRBJ2-1|TRBV7-6
TGTGCCAGCAGCGTTACCGGGACAGGGTACAATGAGCAGTTCTTC
CASSVTGTGYNEQFF
>once|-|TRBJ1-2|TRBV18
TGTGCCAGCTCACCCCGGAGCGAGAACTATGGCTACACCTTC
CASSPRSENYGYTF
>-|-|TRBJ1-4|TRBV9
TGTGCCAGCAGCCCCCGACAGTCTAATGAAAAACTGTTTTTT
CASSPRQSNEKLFF
>-|TRBD1|TRBJ2-1|TRBV28
TGTGCCAGCAGGACAGGGGGTGCTACGAGCTCCTACAATGAGCAGTTCTTC
CASRTGGATSSYNEQFF
>-|-|TRBJ1-1|TRBV28
TGTGCCAGCAGTTCCGGGACGGCGAACACTGAAGCTTTCTTT
CASSSGTANTEAFF
>-|TRBD1|TRBJ1-4|TRBV5-5
TGTGCCAGCAGCTTGGGACAGGGGGCGGCGAAACTGTTTTTT
CASSLGQGAAKLFF
>-|-|TRBJ1-5|TRBV7-2
TGTGCCAGCAGCTTAACCAATCAGCCCCAGCATTTT
CASSLTNQPQHF
>-|TRBD1|TRBJ2-1|TRBV18
TGTGCCAGCTCGACCGGGACAGGAGGTTACAATGAGCAGTTCTTC
CASSTGTGGYNEQFF
>-|TRBD1|TRBJ1-6|TRBV4-1
TGCGCCAGCAGCGAAGACCCCCCCGGGACAGACCCTAATTCACCCCTCCACTTT
CASSEDPPGTDPNSPLHF
>-|-|TRBJ1-2|TRBV9
TGTGCCAGCAGCGTACCCCCAGGCTATGGCTACACCTTC
CASSVPPGYGYTF
>-|-|TRBJ2-7|TRBV5-1
TGCGCCAGCAGCCAAGAGGGCTCCTACGAGCAGTACTTC
CASSQEGSYEQYF
>-|-|TRBJ1-2|TRBV6-4
TGTGCCAGCAGTTCCTCGACAGGAGCGGATGGCTACACCTTC
CASSSSTGADGYTF
>-|-|TRBJ2-4|TRBV28
TGTGCCAGCAGTTCTACCCTTTACATTCAGTACTTC
CASSSTLYIQYF
>-|-|TRBJ1-4|TRBV19
TGTGCCATCCTGCGGGGGGCAGGTAATGAAAAACTGTTTTTT
CAILRGAGNEKLFF
>-|-|TRBJ2-6|TRBV28
TGTGCCAGCAGTTTCATGGGACCGAGCTCTGGGGCCAACGTCCTGACTTTC
CASSFMGPSSGANVLTF